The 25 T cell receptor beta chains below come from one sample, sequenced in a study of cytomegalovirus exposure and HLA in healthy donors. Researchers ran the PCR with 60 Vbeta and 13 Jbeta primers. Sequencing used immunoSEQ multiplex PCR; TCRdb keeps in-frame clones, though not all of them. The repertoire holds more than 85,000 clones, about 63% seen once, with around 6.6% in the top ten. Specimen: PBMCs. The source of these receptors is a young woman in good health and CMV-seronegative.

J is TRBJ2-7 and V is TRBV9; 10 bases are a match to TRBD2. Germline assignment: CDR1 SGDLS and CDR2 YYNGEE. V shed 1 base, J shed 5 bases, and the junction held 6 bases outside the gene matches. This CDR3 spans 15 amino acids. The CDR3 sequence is CASSVRAGGYNEQYF. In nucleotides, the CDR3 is TGTGCCAGCAGCGTAAGAGCGGGAGGGTACAACGAGCAGTACTTC.

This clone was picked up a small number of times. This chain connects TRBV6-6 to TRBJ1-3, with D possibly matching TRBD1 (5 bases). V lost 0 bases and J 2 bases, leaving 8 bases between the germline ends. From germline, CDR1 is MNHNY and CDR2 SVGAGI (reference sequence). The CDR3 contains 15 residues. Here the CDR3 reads CASSYSWGAGNTIYF. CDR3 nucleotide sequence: TGTGCCAGCAGTTACTCTTGGGGGGCTGGAAACACCATATATTTT.

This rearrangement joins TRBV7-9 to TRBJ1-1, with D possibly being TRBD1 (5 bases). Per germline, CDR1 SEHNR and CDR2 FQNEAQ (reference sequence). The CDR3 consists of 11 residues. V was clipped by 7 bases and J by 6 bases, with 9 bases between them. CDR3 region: CASTDSPEAFF. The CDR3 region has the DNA TGTGCCAGCACCGACAGTCCTGAAGCTTTCTTT.

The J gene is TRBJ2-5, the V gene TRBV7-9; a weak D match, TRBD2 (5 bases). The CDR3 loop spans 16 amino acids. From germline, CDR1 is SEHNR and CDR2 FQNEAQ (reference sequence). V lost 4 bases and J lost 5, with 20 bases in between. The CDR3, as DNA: TGTGCCAGCAGCTCAACTCGGGATCGCGAGCGGGAGACCCAGTACTTC. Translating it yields CASSSTRDRERETQYF.

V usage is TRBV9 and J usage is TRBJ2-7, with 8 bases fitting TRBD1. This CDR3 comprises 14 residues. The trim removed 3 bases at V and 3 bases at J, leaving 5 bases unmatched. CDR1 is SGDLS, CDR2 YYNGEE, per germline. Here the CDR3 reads CASSAGQAGYEQYF. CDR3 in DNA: TGTGCCAGCAGCGCGGGACAGGCGGGCTACGAGCAGTACTTC.

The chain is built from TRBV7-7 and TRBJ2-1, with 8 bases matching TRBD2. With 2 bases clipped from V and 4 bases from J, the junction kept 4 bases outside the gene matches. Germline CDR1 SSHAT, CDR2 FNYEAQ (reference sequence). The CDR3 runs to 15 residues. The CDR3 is CASSLKAGAYNEQFF. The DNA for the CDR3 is TGTGCCAGCAGCTTAAAAGCGGGAGCTTACAATGAGCAGTTCTTC. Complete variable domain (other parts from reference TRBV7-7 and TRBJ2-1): GAGVSQSPRYKVTKRGQDVTLRCDPISSHATLYWYQQALGQGPEFLTYFNYEAQPDKSGLPSDRFSAERPEGSISTLTIQRTEQRDSAMYRCASSLKAGAYNEQFFGPGTRLTVL.

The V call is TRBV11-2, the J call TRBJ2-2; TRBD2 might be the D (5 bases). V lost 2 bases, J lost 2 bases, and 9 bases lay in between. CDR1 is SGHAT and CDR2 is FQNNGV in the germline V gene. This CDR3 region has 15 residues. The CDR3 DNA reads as TGTGCCAGCAGCTTAACTAGTTCCAACACCGGGGAGCTGTTTTTT. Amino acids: CASSLTSSNTGELFF.

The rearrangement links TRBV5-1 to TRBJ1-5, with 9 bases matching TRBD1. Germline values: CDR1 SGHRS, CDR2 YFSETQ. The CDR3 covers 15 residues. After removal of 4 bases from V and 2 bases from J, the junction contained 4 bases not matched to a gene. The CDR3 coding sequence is TGCGCCAGCAGCCCGGGACAGGGTGGCAATCAGCCCCAGCATTTT. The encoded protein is CASSPGQGGNQPQHF.

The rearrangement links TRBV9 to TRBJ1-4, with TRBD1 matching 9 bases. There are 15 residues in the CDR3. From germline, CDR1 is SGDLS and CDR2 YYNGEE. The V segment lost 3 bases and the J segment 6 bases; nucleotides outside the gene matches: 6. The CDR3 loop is CASSAEGQGHEKLFF. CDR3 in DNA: TGTGCCAGCAGCGCCGAGGGACAGGGACATGAAAAACTGTTTTTT. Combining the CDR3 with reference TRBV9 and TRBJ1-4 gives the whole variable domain DSGVTQTPKHLITATGQRVTLRCSPRSGDLSVYWYQQSLDQGLQFLIQYYNGEERAKGNILERFSAQQFPDLHSELNLSSLELGDSALYFCASSAEGQGHEKLFFGSGTQLSVL.

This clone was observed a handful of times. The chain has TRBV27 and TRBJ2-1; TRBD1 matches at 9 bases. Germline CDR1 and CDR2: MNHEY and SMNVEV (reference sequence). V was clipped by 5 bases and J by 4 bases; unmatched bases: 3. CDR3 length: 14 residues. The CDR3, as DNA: TGTGCCAGCAGTGGACAGGGGAGATACAATGAGCAGTTCTTC. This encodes CASSGQGRYNEQFF.

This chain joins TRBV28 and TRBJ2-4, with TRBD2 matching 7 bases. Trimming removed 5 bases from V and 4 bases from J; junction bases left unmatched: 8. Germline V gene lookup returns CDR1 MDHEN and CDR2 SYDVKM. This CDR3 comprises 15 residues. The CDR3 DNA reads TGTGCCAGCAGTCGAGAAGCGGGAAATAAAAACATTCAGTACTTC. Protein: CASSREAGNKNIQYF.

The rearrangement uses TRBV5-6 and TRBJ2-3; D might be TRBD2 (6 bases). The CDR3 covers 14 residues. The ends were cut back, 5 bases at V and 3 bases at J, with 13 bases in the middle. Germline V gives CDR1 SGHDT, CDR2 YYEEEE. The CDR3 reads CASSAAGTTDTQYF. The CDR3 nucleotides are TGTGCCAGCAGTGCCGCGGGAACAACAGATACGCAGTATTTT.

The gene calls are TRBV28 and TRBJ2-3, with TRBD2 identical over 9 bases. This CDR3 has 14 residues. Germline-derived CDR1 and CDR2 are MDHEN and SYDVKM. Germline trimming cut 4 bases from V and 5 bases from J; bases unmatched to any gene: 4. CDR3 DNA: TGTGCCAGCAGTTACCTAGCGGGAAGAGATACGCAGTATTTT. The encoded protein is CASSYLAGRDTQYF. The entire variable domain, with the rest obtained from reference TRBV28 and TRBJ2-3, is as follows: DVKVTQSSRYLVKRTGEKVFLECVQDMDHENMFWYRQDPGLGLRLIYFSYDVKMKEKGDIPEGYSVSREKKERFSLILESASTNQTSMYLCASSYLAGRDTQYFGPGTRLTVL.

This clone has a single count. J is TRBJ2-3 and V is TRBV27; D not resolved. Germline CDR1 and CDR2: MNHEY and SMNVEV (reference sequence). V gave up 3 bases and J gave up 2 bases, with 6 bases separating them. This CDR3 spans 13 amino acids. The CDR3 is CASSFFPTDTQYF. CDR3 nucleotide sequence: TGTGCCAGCAGTTTCTTCCCCACAGATACGCAGTATTTT.

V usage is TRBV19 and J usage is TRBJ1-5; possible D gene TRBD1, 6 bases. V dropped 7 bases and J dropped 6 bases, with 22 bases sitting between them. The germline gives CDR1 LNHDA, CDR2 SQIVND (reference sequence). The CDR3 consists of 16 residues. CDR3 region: CASNRAPQSGAQPQHF. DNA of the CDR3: TGTGCCAGTAACAGGGCCCCTCAATCAGGGGCTCAGCCCCAGCATTTT. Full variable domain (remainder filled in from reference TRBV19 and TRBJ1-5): DGGITQSPKYLFRKEGQNVTLSCEQNLNHDAMYWYRQDPGQGLRLIYYSQIVNDFQKGDIAEGYSVSREKKESFPLTVTSAQKNPTAFYLCASNRAPQSGAQPQHFGDGTRLSIL.

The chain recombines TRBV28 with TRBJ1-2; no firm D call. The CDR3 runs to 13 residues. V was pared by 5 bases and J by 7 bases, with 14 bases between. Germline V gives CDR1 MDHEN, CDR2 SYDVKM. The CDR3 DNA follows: TGTGCCAGCAGTCCCCCAGCGCTTAGTGGCTACACCTTC. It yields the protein CASSPPALSGYTF.

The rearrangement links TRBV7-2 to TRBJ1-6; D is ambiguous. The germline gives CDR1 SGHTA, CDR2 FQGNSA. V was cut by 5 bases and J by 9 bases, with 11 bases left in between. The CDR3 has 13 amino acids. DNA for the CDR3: TGTGCCAGCAGCCAAAACGCCGGTTCACCCCTCCACTTT. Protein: CASSQNAGSPLHF.

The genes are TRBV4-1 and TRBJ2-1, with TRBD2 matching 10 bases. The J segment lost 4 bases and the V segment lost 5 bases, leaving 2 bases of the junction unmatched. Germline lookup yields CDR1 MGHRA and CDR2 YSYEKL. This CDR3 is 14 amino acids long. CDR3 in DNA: TGCGCCAGCAGCAGTAGCGGGGGGTACAATGAGCAGTTCTTC. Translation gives CASSSSGGYNEQFF.

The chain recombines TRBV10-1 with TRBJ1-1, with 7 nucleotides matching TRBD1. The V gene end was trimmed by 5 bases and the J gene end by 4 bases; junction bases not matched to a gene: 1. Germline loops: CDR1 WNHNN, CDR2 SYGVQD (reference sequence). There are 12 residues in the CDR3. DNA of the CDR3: TGCGCCAGCAGTCACAGGGGCACTGAAGCTTTCTTT. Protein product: CASSHRGTEAFF.

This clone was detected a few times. CDR3 residues: CASSFWTSGPLNEQFF. The DNA of the CDR3 is TGTGCCAGCAGCTTTTGGACTAGCGGGCCCCTCAATGAGCAGTTCTTC. The rearrangement joins TRBV14 to TRBJ2-1; 11 bases line up with TRBD2. Germline V gives CDR1 SGHDN, CDR2 FVKESK. The trim removed 5 bases at V and 6 bases at J, leaving 9 bases unmatched. The CDR3 extends over 16 amino acids.

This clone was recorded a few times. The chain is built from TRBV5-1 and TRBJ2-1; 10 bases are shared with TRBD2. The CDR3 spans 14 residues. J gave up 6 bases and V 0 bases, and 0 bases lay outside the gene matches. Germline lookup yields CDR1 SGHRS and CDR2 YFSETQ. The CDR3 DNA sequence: TGCGCCAGCAGCTTGGGGACTAGCGGCAATGAGCAGTTCTTC. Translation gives CASSLGTSGNEQFF.

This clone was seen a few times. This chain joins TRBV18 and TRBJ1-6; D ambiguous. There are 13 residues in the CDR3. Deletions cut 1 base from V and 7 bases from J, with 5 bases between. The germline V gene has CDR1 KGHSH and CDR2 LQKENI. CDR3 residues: CASSPHENSPLHF. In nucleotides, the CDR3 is TGTGCCAGCTCACCACACGAGAATTCACCCCTCCACTTT.

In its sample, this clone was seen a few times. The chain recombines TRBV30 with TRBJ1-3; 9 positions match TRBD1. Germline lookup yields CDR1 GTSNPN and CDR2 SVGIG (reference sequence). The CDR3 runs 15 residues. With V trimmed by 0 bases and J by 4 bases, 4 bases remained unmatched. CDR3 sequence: CAWSVGQGKGNTIYF. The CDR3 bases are TGTGCCTGGAGTGTCGGACAGGGGAAGGGAAACACCATATATTTT.

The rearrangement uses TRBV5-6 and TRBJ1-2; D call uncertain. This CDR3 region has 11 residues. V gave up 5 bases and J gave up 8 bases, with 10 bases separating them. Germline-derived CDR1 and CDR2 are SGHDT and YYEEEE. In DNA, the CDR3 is TGTGCCAGCAGGTCTCGGTTGGGCTACACCTTC. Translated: CASRSRLGYTF.

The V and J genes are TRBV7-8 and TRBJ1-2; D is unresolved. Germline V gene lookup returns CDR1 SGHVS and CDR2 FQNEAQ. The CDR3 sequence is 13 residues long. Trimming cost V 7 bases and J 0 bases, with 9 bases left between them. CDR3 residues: CASNPVANYGYTF. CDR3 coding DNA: TGTGCCAGCAACCCGGTAGCTAACTATGGCTACACCTTC.